Below are 31 T cell receptor beta chains sequenced from a single sample in a study of blood T cell repertoires in COVID-19. TCRdb's table, derived via immunoSEQ multiplex PCR, lists solely in-frame clones and lacks some. The sample contains a few hundred thousand clones, around 83% of which appear only once. Sequencing used PBMCs or T cells enriched from blood (not recorded which). The source is a woman between 50 and 59 years old who had been exposed to COVID-19.

V gene TRBV5-4 combines with J gene TRBJ2-2; TRBD2 matches at 9 bases. Per the germline V gene, CDR1 is SGHNT and CDR2 is YYREEE (reference sequence). The CDR3 is 15 amino acids. Trimming took 4 bases from V and 4 from J; bases not matched to a gene: 5. As DNA, the CDR3 is TGTGCCAGCAGCCGGACTAGCGAGGTCACCGGGGAGCTGTTTTTT. It yields the protein CASSRTSEVTGELFF.

The chain uses TRBV7-9 and TRBJ1-5; D might be TRBD1 (5 bases). Germline CDR1 reads SEHNR; CDR2 reads FQNEAQ (reference sequence). The CDR3 is 13 residues long. V was trimmed by 11 bases and J by 4 bases, leaving 15 bases between them. The CDR3, as DNA: TGTGCCGGGACTAACGGAGGAAATCAGCCCCAGCATTTT. Translating gives CAGTNGGNQPQHF.

The rearrangement links TRBV3-1 (or the pseudogene TRBV3-2) to TRBJ2-7; perhaps TRBD1 as D (6 bases). V lost 5 bases to trimming and J lost 3 bases, with 11 bases between them. The CDR3 runs to 13 residues. The germline V gene encodes CDR1 LGHDT and CDR2 YNNKEL (reference sequence). CDR3 amino acids: CASSTSQGYEQYF. The CDR3 DNA follows: TGTGCCAGCAGCACGTCACAGGGCTACGAGCAGTACTTC.

The CDR3 protein is CASSKPGQGFNEQFF. CDR3 DNA: TGTGCCAGCAGCAAACCGGGACAGGGTTTCAATGAGCAGTTCTTC. V gene TRBV5-5 combines with J gene TRBJ2-1, with 9 bases lining up with TRBD1. Germline-derived CDR1 and CDR2 are SGHKS and YYEKEE (reference sequence). Losses at the gene ends were 4 bases for V and 6 bases for J; bases not matched to a gene: 8. The CDR3 extends over 15 amino acids.

This chain links TRBV28 with TRBJ1-6; 7 positions match TRBD1. This CDR3 spans 13 amino acids. Germline V gene data show CDR1 as MDHEN and CDR2 as SYDVKM. With 3 bases clipped from V and 9 bases from J, the junction kept 2 bases outside the gene matches. This chain's CDR3 is CASSLGQFSPLHF. DNA for the CDR3: TGTGCCAGCAGTTTGGGACAGTTTTCACCCCTCCACTTT.

The chain uses TRBV7-3 and TRBJ2-1; 11 bases map to TRBD1. The CDR3 loop spans 15 amino acids. Germline CDR1 and CDR2: SGHTA and FQGTGA. V gave up 4 bases and J gave up 9 bases; unmatched junction bases: 8. CDR3 loop: CASSSGTGGGGEQFF. The CDR3 coding sequence is TGTGCCAGCAGCTCCGGGACAGGGGGAGGAGGTGAGCAGTTCTTC.

CDR3 nucleotide sequence: TGTGCCAGCAGGGGACAGGGCCTGACTAATGAAAAACTGTTTTTT. The encoded protein is CASRGQGLTNEKLFF. V usage is TRBV2 and J usage is TRBJ1-4; 9 nucleotides match TRBD1. The CDR3 sequence is 15 residues long. The trim removed 6 bases at V and 2 bases at J, leaving 4 bases unmatched. The germline V gene has CDR1 SNHLY and CDR2 FYNNEI.

This chain uses TRBV5-1 with TRBJ1-1, with TRBD1 matching 7 bases. From germline, CDR1 is SGHRS and CDR2 YFSETQ. V lost 3 bases and J lost 7; bases outside the gene matches: 6. The CDR3 is made up of 13 amino acids. The CDR3 DNA follows: TGCGCCAGCAGCTCCAACAGGGGAAATGAAGCTTTCTTT. It yields the protein CASSSNRGNEAFF.

The genes are TRBV11-2 and TRBJ2-2, with 7 bases matching TRBD1. The CDR3 totals 15 residues. Germline V gene sequence: CDR1 SGHAT, CDR2 FQNNGV. V dropped 7 bases and J dropped 1; count of bases not matched to a gene: 6. The CDR3 loop reads CASTQNRGNTGELFF. The CDR3 DNA reads TGTGCCAGCACCCAGAACAGGGGGAACACCGGGGAGCTGTTTTTT.

The chain combines TRBV13 with TRBJ2-7; maybe TRBD2 (6 bases). The germline V and J ends were trimmed by 5 bases and 7 bases, with 24 bases remaining between them. Germline values: CDR1 PRHDT, CDR2 FYEKMQ (reference sequence). This CDR3 region has 16 residues. The CDR3 sequence: CASSNSRPAGWGEQYF. The CDR3 region has the DNA TGTGCCAGCAGCAATTCCCGTCCCGCGGGATGGGGTGAGCAGTACTTC.

The chain has TRBV5-4 and TRBJ1-1; D gene uncertain. Germline CDR1 is SGHNT and CDR2 is YYREEE (reference sequence). V was clipped by 1 base and J by 8 bases, with 12 bases between them. There are 13 residues in the CDR3. The CDR3 sequence is CASSLFRETEAFF. The DNA for the CDR3 is TGTGCCAGCAGCTTGTTTCGGGAGACCGAAGCTTTCTTT.

CDR3 DNA: TGTGCCAGCTCACCTGGGAGACAGGCGTACAATGAGCAGTTCTTC. Translating it yields CASSPGRQAYNEQFF. The gene calls are TRBV18 and TRBJ2-1; the D gene is possibly TRBD1 (6 bases). The CDR3 sequence is 15 residues long. CDR1 is KGHSH, CDR2 LQKENI, per germline. Trimming took off 3 bases at V and 4 bases at J, with 13 bases between the two ends.

CDR3 amino acids: CSASPSGGNTQYF. In DNA, the CDR3 is TGCAGTGCTAGTCCCAGCGGGGGGAATACGCAGTATTTT. V is TRBV20-1 and J is TRBJ2-3; 9 nucleotides match TRBD2. The CDR3 contains 13 residues. Germline V gene lookup returns CDR1 DFQATT and CDR2 SNEGSKA (reference sequence). Trimming at V came to 3 bases and at J to 7 bases, leaving 5 bases not matched to a gene.

The V gene is TRBV5-5, the J gene TRBJ2-1; 8 bases align to TRBD1. This CDR3 has 18 amino acids. Germline-derived CDR1 and CDR2 are SGHKS and YYEKEE (reference sequence). The V segment lost 5 bases and the J segment 0 bases; nucleotides outside the gene matches: 13. The CDR3 DNA sequence: TGTGCCAGCAGGCCCCGGACAGGGACAACGATCTCCTACAATGAGCAGTTCTTC. Its protein is CASRPRTGTTISYNEQFF.

The V call is TRBV18, the J call TRBJ1-5; D unclear. CDR3 size: 14 residues. The ends were cut back, 2 bases at V and 0 bases at J, with 5 bases in the middle. The germline gives CDR1 KGHSH, CDR2 LQKENI. CDR3 sequence: CASSPISSNQPQHF. The CDR3 coding sequence is TGTGCCAGCTCACCAATCAGTAGCAATCAGCCCCAGCATTTT.

This sequence joins TRBV19 and TRBJ1-1; D possibly corresponds to TRBD1 (5 bases). The CDR3 contains 12 residues. Germline CDR1 is LNHDA and CDR2 is SQIVND (reference sequence). Trimming took 5 bases from V and 7 from J, leaving 11 bases between them. The CDR3 is CASSVRQYEAFF. The DNA of the CDR3 is TGTGCCAGTAGTGTCAGACAGTATGAAGCTTTCTTT.

The V gene is TRBV19, the J gene TRBJ2-5, with 8 bases fitting TRBD1. Germline trimming cut 5 bases from V and 7 bases from J; bases unmatched to any gene: 6. Germline V gene sequence: CDR1 LNHDA, CDR2 SQIVND (reference sequence). There are 13 residues in the CDR3. The CDR3 loop is CASSSGQVRTQYF. DNA of the CDR3: TGTGCCAGTAGTTCGGGACAGGTCCGGACCCAGTACTTC.

The chain couples TRBV27 to TRBJ1-4; TRBD1 matches 7 bases. Trimming removed 4 bases from V and 4 bases from J; junction bases left unmatched: 3. The germline V gene encodes CDR1 MNHEY and CDR2 SMNVEV (reference sequence). The CDR3 length is 14 residues. CDR3 DNA: TGTGCCAGCAGTTCCCGACAGGGTAATGAAAAACTGTTTTTT. The encoded protein is CASSSRQGNEKLFF.

The V and J genes are TRBV5-1 and TRBJ1-6; 7 bases map to TRBD1. After removal of 1 base from V and 9 bases from J, the junction contained 4 bases not matched to a gene. CDR3 size: 14 residues. The germline V gene has CDR1 SGHRS and CDR2 YFSETQ. CDR3 loop: CASSLKQGTSPLHF. DNA of the CDR3: TGCGCCAGCAGCTTGAAACAGGGGACTTCACCCCTCCACTTT.

This chain uses TRBV18 with TRBJ2-7; 7 positions agree with TRBD1. CDR1 is KGHSH, CDR2 LQKENI, per germline. The V gene end was trimmed by 6 bases and the J gene end by 0 bases; junction bases not matched to a gene: 5. This CDR3 is 14 amino acids long. This CDR3 reads CASSAQGSSYEQYF. The CDR3 nucleotides are TGTGCCAGCTCGGCACAGGGGAGCTCCTACGAGCAGTACTTC.

This clone appeared a few times. The chain recombines TRBV2 with TRBJ2-7, with a weak D call TRBD1 (6 bases). Germline assignment: CDR1 SNHLY and CDR2 FYNNEI. V was pared by 5 bases and J by 10 bases, with 12 bases between. The CDR3 is 11 residues long. The CDR3, as DNA: TGTGCCAGCAGTCCCGGGACACCTCAGTACTTC. Translation: CASSPGTPQYF.

This clone was seen only once. This may stem from a read error, because a much larger clone lies one nucleotide away. In the same sample, other DNA sequences code for this CDR3. The rearrangement uses TRBV5-1 and TRBJ2-3; 8 bases fit TRBD1. The germline CDR1 and CDR2 sequences are SGHRS and YFSETQ. With V trimmed by 4 bases and J by 3 bases, 4 bases remained unmatched. The CDR3 is 14 amino acids. The DNA of the CDR3 is TGCGCCAGCAGCACCGGACAGGGTACAGATACGCAGTATTTT. Its protein is CASSTGQGTDTQYF.

The chain couples TRBV18 to TRBJ1-1, with TRBD1 matching over 8 bases. J was trimmed by 6 bases and V by 2 bases; bases with no gene match: 11. The V gene's germline CDR1 is KGHSH and CDR2 LQKENI. The CDR3 length is 16 residues. DNA for the CDR3: TGTGCCAGCTCACCAGCTCTCAGGGGGCGCACGGCTGAAGCTTTCTTT. Its translation is CASSPALRGRTAEAFF.

The rearrangement links TRBV5-1 to TRBJ2-5; TRBD2 aligns across 13 bases. Trimming took 4 bases from V and 1 from J; bases not matched to a gene: 4. The CDR3 contains 16 residues. Germline loops: CDR1 SGHRS, CDR2 YFSETQ. The DNA for the CDR3 is TGCGCCAGCAGCCCAGGACTAGCGGGGGCCCAAGAGACCCAGTACTTC. Protein: CASSPGLAGAQETQYF.

The rearrangement uses TRBV19 and TRBJ1-5, with D possibly being TRBD1 (6 bases). Germline assignment: CDR1 LNHDA and CDR2 SQIVND (reference sequence). Trimming cost V 7 bases and J 0 bases, with 16 bases left between them. The CDR3 sequence is 16 residues long. CDR3 sequence reads: CASNTPGTYSNQPQHF. CDR3 bases: TGTGCCAGTAACACACCCGGGACATATAGCAATCAGCCCCAGCATTTT.

The chain carries TRBV19 and TRBJ1-1, with D perhaps matching TRBD1 (6 bases). Germline V gives CDR1 LNHDA, CDR2 SQIVND (reference sequence). The V gene lost 0 bases and the J gene lost 8 bases, with 13 bases spanning the gap. The CDR3 consists of 14 residues. In DNA, the CDR3 is TGTGCCAGTAGTATAGATCTCCGGACAGCCGAAGCTTTCTTT. Its translation: CASSIDLRTAEAFF.

This clone was recorded only once. The CDR3 is CASSRQGFGANYGYTF. The CDR3 nucleotides read TGTGCCAGCAGTCGACAGGGTTTCGGAGCTAACTATGGCTACACCTTC. The genes are TRBV6-6 and TRBJ1-2; 7 bases are a match to TRBD1. CDR3 length: 16 residues. Germline CDR1 MNHNY, CDR2 SVGAGI (reference sequence). Trimming cost V 5 bases and J 0 bases; bases outside gene matches: 9.

This chain's CDR3 is CASSAGRLAGTTGELFF. CDR3 DNA sequence: TGTGCCTCCTCAGCCGGGAGACTAGCGGGAACCACCGGGGAGCTGTTTTTT. V usage is TRBV30 and J usage is TRBJ2-2; 11 positions agree with TRBD2. Unmatched junction bases numbered 14, after V lost 7 bases and J lost 4 bases. Germline V gene lookup returns CDR1 GTSNPN and CDR2 SVGIG (reference sequence). The CDR3 has 17 amino acids.

The rearrangement links TRBV11-1 to TRBJ1-1; 10 nucleotides agree with TRBD1. Unmatched junction bases numbered 12, after V lost 5 bases and J lost 9 bases. The CDR3 is 15 amino acids. The germline V gene has CDR1 SGHAT and CDR2 FQDESV (reference sequence). Written as DNA, the CDR3 is TGTGCCAGCAGCCCGGGACAGGGGAAGGTGGAGAAAGCTTTCTTT. Its protein is CASSPGQGKVEKAFF.

The genes are TRBV11-2 and TRBJ1-2; no firm D call. The CDR3 has 15 residues. Per germline, CDR1 SGHAT and CDR2 FQNNGV. With 5 bases removed from V and 4 bases from J, the gap between germline ends came to 17 bases. For the CDR3, the DNA is TGTGCCAGCAGCCCAGGCAATACCAGCCCCTATGGCTACACCTTC. Translating it yields CASSPGNTSPYGYTF. Combining the CDR3 with reference TRBV11-2 and TRBJ1-2 gives the whole variable domain EAGVAQSPRYKIIEKRQSVAFWCNPISGHATLYWYQQILGQGPKLLIQFQNNGVVDDSQLPKDRFSAERLKGVDSTLKIQPAKLEDSAVYLCASSPGNTSPYGYTFGSGTRLTVV.

The chain combines TRBV5-6 with TRBJ2-1; possible D gene TRBD1, 6 bases. Between the trimmed V and J ends, which lost 4 bases and 6 bases, there was a span of 11 bases. This CDR3 has 13 residues. Germline CDR1 and CDR2: SGHDT and YYEEEE. DNA for the CDR3: TGTGCCAGCAGCCCCGGCAGGGGCAATGAGCAGTTCTTC. Its protein product is CASSPGRGNEQFF.